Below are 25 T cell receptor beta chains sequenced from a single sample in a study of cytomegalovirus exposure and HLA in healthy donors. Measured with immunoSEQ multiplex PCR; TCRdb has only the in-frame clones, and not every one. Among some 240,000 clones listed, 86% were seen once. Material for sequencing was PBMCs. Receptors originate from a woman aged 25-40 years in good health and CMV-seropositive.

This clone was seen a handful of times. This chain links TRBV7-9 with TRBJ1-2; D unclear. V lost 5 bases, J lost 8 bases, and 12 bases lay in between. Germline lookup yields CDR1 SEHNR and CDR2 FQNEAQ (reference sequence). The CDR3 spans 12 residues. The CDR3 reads CASSGLVGGYTF. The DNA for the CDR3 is TGTGCCAGCAGCGGGCTGGTAGGCGGCTACACCTTC.

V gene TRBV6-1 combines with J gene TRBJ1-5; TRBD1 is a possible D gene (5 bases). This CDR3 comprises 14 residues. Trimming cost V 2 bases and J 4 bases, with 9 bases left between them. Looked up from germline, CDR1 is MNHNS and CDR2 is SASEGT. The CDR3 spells CASSELGDNQPQHF. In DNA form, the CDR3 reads TGTGCCAGCAGTGAACTAGGGGATAATCAGCCCCAGCATTTT.

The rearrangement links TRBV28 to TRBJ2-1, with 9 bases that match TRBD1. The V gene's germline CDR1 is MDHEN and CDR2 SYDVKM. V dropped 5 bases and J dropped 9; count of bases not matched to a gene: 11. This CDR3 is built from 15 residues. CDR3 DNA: TGTGCCAGCAGTGGACCCGGGACAGGGCGTATTGAGCAGTTCTTC. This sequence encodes CASSGPGTGRIEQFF.

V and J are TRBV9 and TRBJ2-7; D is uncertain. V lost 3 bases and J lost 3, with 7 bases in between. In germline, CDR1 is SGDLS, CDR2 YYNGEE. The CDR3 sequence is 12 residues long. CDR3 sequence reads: CASSGNSYEQYF. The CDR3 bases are TGTGCCAGCAGCGGGAACAGCTACGAGCAGTACTTC.

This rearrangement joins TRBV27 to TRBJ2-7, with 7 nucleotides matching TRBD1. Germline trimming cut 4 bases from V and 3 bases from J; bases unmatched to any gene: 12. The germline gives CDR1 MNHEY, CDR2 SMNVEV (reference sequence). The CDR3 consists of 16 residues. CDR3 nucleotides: TGTGCCAGCAGTTCCCTCACAGGGGTCAAAAACTACGAGCAGTACTTC. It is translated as CASSSLTGVKNYEQYF.

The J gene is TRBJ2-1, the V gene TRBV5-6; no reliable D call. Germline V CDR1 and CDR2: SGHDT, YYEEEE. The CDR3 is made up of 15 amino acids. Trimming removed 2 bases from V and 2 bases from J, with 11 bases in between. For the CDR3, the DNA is TGTGCCAGCAGCTTCCCCGACGGAGCCTACAATGAGCAGTTCTTC. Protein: CASSFPDGAYNEQFF.

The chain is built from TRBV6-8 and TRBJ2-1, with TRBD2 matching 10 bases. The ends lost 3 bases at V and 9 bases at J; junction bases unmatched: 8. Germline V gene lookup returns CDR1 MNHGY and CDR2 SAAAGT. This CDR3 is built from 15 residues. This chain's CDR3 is CASSYVSGRAGEQFF. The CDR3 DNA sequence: TGTGCCAGCAGTTATGTCAGCGGGAGGGCCGGTGAGCAGTTCTTC.

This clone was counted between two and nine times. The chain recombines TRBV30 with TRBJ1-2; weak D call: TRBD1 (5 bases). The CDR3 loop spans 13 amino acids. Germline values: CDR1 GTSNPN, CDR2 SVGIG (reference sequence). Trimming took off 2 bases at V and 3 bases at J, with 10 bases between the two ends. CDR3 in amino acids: CAWSSGRDYGYTF. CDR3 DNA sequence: TGTGCCTGGAGTTCTGGCAGGGACTATGGCTACACCTTC.

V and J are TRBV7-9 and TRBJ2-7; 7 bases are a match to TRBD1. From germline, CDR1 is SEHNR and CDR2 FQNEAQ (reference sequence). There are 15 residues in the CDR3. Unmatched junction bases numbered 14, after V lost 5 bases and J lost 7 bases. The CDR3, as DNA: TGTGCCAGCAGCGGACAGCGACAGGGAAAGGAGGAGCAGTACTTC. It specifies CASSGQRQGKEEQYF.

This CDR3 is CASRPGQGVEGYTF. The CDR3 DNA sequence: TGCGCCAGCCGGCCGGGACAGGGGGTCGAGGGCTACACCTTC. The chain links TRBV5-1 to TRBJ1-2, with 11 bases matching TRBD1. Germline V gene data show CDR1 as SGHRS and CDR2 as YFSETQ. CDR3 length: 14 residues. J lost 8 bases, V lost 7 bases, and 10 bases had no gene match. The whole variable domain, remainder taken from reference TRBV5-1 and TRBJ1-2, is KAGVTQTPRYLIKTRGQQVTLSCSPISGHRSVSWYQQTPGQGLQFLFEYFSETQRNKGNFPGRFSGRQFSNSRSEMNVSTLELGDSALYLCASRPGQGVEGYTFGSGTRLTVV.

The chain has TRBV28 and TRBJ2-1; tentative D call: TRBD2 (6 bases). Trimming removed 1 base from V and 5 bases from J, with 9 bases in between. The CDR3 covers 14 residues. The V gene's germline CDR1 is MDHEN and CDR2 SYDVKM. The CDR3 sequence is CASSLSGGNNEQFF. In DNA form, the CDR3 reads TGTGCCAGCAGTTTATCCGGGGGAAACAATGAGCAGTTCTTC.

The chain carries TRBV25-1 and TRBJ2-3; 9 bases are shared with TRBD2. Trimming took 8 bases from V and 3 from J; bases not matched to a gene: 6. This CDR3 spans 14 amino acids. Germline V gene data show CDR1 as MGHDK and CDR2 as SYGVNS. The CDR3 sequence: CASSPGLATDTQYF. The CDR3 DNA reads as TGTGCCAGCTCTCCGGGACTAGCAACAGATACGCAGTATTTT.

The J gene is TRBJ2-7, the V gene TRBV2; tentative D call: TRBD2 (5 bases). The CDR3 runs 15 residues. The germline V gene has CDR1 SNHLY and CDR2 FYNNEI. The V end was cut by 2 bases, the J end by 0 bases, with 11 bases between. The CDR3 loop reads CASSESRTVSYEQYF. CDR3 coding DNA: TGTGCCAGCAGTGAAAGCCGGACTGTCTCCTACGAGCAGTACTTC.

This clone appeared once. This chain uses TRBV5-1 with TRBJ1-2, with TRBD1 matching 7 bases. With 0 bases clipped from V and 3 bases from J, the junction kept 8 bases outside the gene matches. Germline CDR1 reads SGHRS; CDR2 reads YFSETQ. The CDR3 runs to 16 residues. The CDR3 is CASSLDSFGTDYGYTF. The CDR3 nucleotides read TGCGCCAGCAGCTTGGATTCTTTTGGGACAGACTATGGCTACACCTTC.

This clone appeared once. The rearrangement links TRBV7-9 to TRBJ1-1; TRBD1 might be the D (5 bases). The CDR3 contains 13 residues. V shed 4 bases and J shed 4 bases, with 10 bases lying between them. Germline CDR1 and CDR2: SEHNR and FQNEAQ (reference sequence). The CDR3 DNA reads TGTGCCAGCAGCTCAGGGTTCGGCACTGAAGCTTTCTTT. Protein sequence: CASSSGFGTEAFF. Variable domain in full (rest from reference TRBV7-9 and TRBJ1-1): DTGVSQNPRHKITKRGQNVTFRCDPISEHNRLYWYRQTLGQGPEFLTYFQNEAQLEKSRLLSDRFSAERPKGSFSTLEIQRTEQGDSAMYLCASSSGFGTEAFFGQGTRLTVV.

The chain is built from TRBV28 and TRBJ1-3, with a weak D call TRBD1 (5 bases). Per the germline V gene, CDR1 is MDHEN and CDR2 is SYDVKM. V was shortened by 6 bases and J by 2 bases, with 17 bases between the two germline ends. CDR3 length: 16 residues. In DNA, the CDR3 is TGTGCCAGCAGCCGCCCTGGAGGGGCAACTGGAAACACCATATATTTT. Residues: CASSRPGGATGNTIYF.

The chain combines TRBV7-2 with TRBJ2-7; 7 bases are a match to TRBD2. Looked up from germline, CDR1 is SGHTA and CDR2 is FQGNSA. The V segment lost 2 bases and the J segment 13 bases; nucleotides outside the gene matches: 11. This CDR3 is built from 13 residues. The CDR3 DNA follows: TGTGCCAGCAGCTTACTTGGGGGAGGGCCTACCTACTTC. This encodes CASSLLGGGPTYF.

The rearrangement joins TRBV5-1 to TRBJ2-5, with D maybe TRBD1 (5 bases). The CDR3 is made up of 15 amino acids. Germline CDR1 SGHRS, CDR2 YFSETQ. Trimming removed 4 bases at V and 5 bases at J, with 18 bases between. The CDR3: CASSASGTPGETQYF. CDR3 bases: TGCGCCAGCAGCGCATCAGGAACCCCAGGGGAGACCCAGTACTTC.

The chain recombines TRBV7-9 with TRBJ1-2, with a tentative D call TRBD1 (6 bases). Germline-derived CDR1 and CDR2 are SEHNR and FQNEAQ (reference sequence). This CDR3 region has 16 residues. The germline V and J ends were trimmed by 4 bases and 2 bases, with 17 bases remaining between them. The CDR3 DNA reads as TGTGCCAGCAGCTACGGCAGGGGAAACTCCAACTATGGCTACACCTTC. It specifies CASSYGRGNSNYGYTF.

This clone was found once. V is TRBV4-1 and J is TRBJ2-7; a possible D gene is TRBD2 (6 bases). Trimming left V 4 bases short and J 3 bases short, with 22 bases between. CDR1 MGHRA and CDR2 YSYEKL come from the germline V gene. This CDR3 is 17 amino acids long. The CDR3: CASSPAYPREICYEQYF. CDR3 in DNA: TGCGCCAGCAGCCCCGCCTACCCCCGGGAGATCTGCTACGAGCAGTACTTC.

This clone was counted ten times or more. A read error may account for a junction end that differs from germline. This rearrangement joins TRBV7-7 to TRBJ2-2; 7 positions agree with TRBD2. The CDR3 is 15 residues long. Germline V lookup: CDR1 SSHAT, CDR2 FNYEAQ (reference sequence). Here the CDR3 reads CASSLASGATGELFF. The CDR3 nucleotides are TGTGCTAGCAGCTTAGCGAGCGGGGCGACCGGGGAGCTGTTTTTT.

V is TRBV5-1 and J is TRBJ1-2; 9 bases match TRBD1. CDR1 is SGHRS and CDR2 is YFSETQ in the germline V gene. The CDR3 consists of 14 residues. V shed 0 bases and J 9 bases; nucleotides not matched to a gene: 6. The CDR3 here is CASSLGDRVISYTF. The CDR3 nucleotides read TGCGCCAGCAGCTTGGGGGACAGGGTGATTAGCTACACCTTC.

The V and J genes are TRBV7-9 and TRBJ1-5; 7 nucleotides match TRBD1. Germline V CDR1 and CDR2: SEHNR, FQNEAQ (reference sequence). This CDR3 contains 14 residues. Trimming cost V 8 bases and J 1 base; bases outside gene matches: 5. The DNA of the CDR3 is TGTGCCAGCGGCCAGGGGGGCAGCAATCAGCCCCAGCATTTT. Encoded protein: CASGQGGSNQPQHF.

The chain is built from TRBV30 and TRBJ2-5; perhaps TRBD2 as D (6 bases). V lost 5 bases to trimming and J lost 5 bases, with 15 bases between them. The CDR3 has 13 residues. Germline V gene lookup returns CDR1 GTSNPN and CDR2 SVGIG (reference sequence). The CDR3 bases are TGTGCCTGGGATCGGCGGGGTCGGGAGACCCAGTACTTC. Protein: CAWDRRGRETQYF.

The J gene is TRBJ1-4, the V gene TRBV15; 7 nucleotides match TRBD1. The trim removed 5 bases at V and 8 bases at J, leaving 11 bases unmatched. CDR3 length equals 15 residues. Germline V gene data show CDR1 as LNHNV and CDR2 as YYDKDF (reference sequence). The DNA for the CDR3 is TGTGCCACCAGCGGATACAGGGGTGGCAGGGAAAAACTGTTTTTT. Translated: CATSGYRGGREKLFF.